Sequencing of this TCR beta chain was carried out in a study of blood T cell repertoires in COVID-19. Study in general: There were acute and convalescent COVID-19 samples, and they came from the United States, Italy and Spain. Sample material is recorded as cDNA or gDNA derived from T cells, B-cell-depleted T cells, or PBMCs.

Germline V CDR1 and CDR2: SQVTM, ANQGSEA. This CDR3 region has 14 residues. V lost 1 base to trimming and J lost 9 bases; unmatched junction nucleotides: 8. In the original processing: Estimated nucleated cell counts came from reference gene primer amplification. Data came from immunoSEQ multiplex PCR; TCRdb stores just in-frame clones and leaves some out. The V and J calls and clone size come from that table; D and trimming were worked out from the DNA. The sample carries roughly 120,000 clones, approximately 79% recorded once. The sequence derives from a woman of 80 years or more with active or convalescent COVID-19. J is TRBJ2-1 and V is TRBV29-1, with TRBD1 matching over 8 bases. Material for sequencing was peripheral blood. In DNA form, the CDR3 reads TGCAGCGTTGAAGGTATGACAGGGGCGACTGAGCAGTTCTTC. Translating gives CSVEGMTGATEQFF.